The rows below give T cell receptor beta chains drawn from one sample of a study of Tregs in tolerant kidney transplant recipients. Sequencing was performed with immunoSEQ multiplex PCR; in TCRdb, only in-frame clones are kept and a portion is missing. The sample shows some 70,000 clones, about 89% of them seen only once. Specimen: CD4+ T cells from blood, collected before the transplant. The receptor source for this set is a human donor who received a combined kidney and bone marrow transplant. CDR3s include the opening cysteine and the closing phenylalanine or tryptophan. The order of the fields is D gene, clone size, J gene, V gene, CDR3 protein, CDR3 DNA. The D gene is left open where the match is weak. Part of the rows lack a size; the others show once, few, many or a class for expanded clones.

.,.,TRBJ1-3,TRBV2,CASSEGDNGNTIYF,TGTGCCAGCAGTGAGGGAGATAATGGAAACACCATATATTTT
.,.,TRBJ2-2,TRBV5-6,CASSREGANTGELFF,TGTGCCAGCAGCCGAGAGGGCGCGAACACCGGGGAGCTGTTTTTT
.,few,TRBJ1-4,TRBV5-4,CASSSSRDRSEKLFF,TGTGCCAGCAGCTCGTCCCGGGATCGCAGCGAAAAACTGTTTTTT
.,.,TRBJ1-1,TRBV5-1,CASSLQGTTEAFF,TGCGCCAGCAGCTTGCAGGGGACCACTGAAGCTTTCTTT
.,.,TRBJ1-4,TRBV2,CASTGLVDEKLFF,TGTGCCAGCACTGGACTTGTAGATGAAAAACTGTTTTTT
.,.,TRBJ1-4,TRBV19,CASGRSWEKLFF,TGTGCCAGTGGGAGGTCTTGGGAAAAACTGTTTTTT
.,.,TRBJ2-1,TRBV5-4,CASSVTNTGNEQFF,TGTGCCAGCAGCGTCACCAACACGGGGAATGAGCAGTTCTTC
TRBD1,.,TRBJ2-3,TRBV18,CASSPGGQGADTQYF,TGTGCCAGCTCACCTGGGGGACAGGGGGCAGATACGCAGTATTTT
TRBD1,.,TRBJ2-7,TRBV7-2,CASSSDRVYEQYF,TGTGCCAGCAGCTCAGACAGGGTGTACGAGCAGTACTTC
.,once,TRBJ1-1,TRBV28,CASSLPRGGPGNTEAFF,TGTGCCAGCAGCCTACCCCGGGGAGGCCCGGGGAACACTGAAGCTTTCTTT
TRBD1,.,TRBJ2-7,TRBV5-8,CASRPPGQPTYEQYF,TGTGCCAGCAGGCCTCCGGGACAGCCTACCTACGAGCAGTACTTC
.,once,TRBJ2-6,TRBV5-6,CASSWLSGANVLTF,TGTGCCAGCAGCTGGCTGTCTGGGGCCAACGTCCTGACTTTC
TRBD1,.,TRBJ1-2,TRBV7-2,CASNGPRDRGQSYGYTF,TGTGCCAGCAACGGACCTCGGGACAGGGGGCAAAGCTATGGCTACACCTTC
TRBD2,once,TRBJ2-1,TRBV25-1,CASSLAGPYNEQFF,TGTGCCAGCAGCCTAGCGGGACCCTACAATGAGCAGTTCTTC
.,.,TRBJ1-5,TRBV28,CASTLDRNQPQHF,TGTGCCAGCACCCTAGACCGGAATCAGCCCCAGCATTTT
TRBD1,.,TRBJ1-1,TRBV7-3,CASGRTGDTEAFF,TGTGCCAGCGGTCGGACAGGGGACACTGAAGCTTTCTTT
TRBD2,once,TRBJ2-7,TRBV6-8,CASCNQTGLAATYEQYF,TGTGCCAGCTGCAACCAGACGGGGCTAGCGGCGACCTACGAGCAGTACTTC
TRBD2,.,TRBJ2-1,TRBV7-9,CASSIGTSGANNEQFF,TGTGCCAGCAGCATCGGGACTAGCGGGGCGAACAATGAGCAGTTCTTC
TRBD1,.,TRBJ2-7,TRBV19,CASSIQGASYEQYF,TGTGCCAGTAGTATCCAGGGGGCCTCCTACGAGCAGTACTTC
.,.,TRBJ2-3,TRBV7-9,CASRGQRTDTQYF,TGTGCCAGCAGGGGGCAGCGTACAGATACGCAGTATTTT
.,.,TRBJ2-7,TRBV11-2,CASSSHSYEQYF,TGTGCCAGCAGCTCCCACAGTTACGAGCAGTACTTC
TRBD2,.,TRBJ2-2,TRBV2,CASSPLAGAPGELFF,TGTGCCAGCAGTCCCCTAGCGGGAGCCCCCGGGGAGCTGTTTTTT
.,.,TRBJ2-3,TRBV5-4,CASSLGIRLHTDTQYF,TGTGCCAGCAGCTTGGGTATCAGACTCCACACAGATACGCAGTATTTT
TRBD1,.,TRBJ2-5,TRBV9,CASSARDRGHETQYF,TGTGCCAGCAGCGCCCGGGACAGGGGGCACGAGACCCAGTACTTC
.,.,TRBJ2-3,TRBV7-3,CASSLRQDASTDTQYF,TGTGCCAGCAGCCTTAGACAGGATGCTAGCACAGATACGCAGTATTTT
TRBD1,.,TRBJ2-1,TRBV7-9,CASSGPGQGSYNEQFF,TGTGCCAGCAGCGGCCCGGGACAGGGGTCCTACAATGAGCAGTTCTTC